These 17 T cell receptor beta chains came from one sample sequenced in a study of long-term antiretroviral therapy in people with HIV. It was version v3.0 of the immunoSEQ assay that was run at survey level. Repertoires were generated with immunoSEQ multiplex PCR, while TCRdb's copy carries only in-frame clones and drops some. The data hold some 11,000 clones, with about 80% observed a single time. The sequencing here drew on unsorted PBMCs, taken at the start of antiretroviral therapy, before treatment. The receptors derive from a man aged 25 to 40 with HIV.

This clone was recorded once. V gene TRBV9 combines with J gene TRBJ2-7; D ambiguous. The germline V gene encodes CDR1 SGDLS and CDR2 YYNGEE. The V gene lost 0 bases and the J gene lost 3 bases, with 10 bases spanning the gap. The CDR3 runs to 14 residues. CDR3 sequence: CASSVADRRYEQYF. The CDR3 DNA reads as TGTGCCAGCAGCGTAGCGGACCGTCGCTACGAGCAGTACTTC.

The chain couples TRBV5-4 to TRBJ2-5; TRBD1 matches at 10 bases. The CDR3 covers 16 residues. J gave up 3 bases and V 4 bases, and 9 bases lay outside the gene matches. Germline V gives CDR1 SGHNT, CDR2 YYREEE (reference sequence). The CDR3 protein is CASSLGPGTGEETQYF. The CDR3 DNA sequence: TGTGCCAGCAGCCTCGGTCCCGGGACAGGGGAAGAGACCCAGTACTTC.

This clone has only one observation. V gene TRBV29-1 combines with J gene TRBJ1-1; D is unresolved. Trimming removed 4 bases from V and 2 bases from J, with 8 bases in between. The CDR3 extends over 12 amino acids. Germline values: CDR1 SQVTM, CDR2 ANQGSEA. The CDR3 DNA follows: TGCAGCGTTGTCGGGGTAAACACTGAAGCTTTCTTT. Its protein product is CSVVGVNTEAFF.

CDR3 sequence (DNA): TGCAGCGTTGAAAATAAGCCGCTGTACAATGAGCAGTTCTTC. Residues: CSVENKPLYNEQFF. V is TRBV29-1 and J is TRBJ2-1; D is undetermined. Trimming shortened V by 2 bases and J by 4 bases, and 12 bases separated the two germline ends. The V gene's germline CDR1 is SQVTM and CDR2 ANQGSEA. The CDR3 length is 14 residues.

The chain uses TRBV19 and TRBJ2-1; 7 positions match TRBD2. Germline V gene data show CDR1 as LNHDA and CDR2 as SQIVND (reference sequence). The CDR3 spans 14 residues. V dropped 5 bases and J dropped 7; count of bases not matched to a gene: 8. The CDR3 spells CASSFRLANNEQFF. The CDR3 DNA reads TGTGCCAGTAGTTTTCGACTAGCAAATAATGAGCAGTTCTTC.

This chain connects TRBV5-6 to TRBJ2-5; 7 nucleotides align to TRBD1. Germline trimming cut 2 bases from V and 5 bases from J; bases unmatched to any gene: 6. CDR1 and CDR2 from the germline V gene are SGHDT and YYEEEE. This CDR3 is built from 14 residues. In nucleotides, the CDR3 is TGTGCCAGCAGCTTCGGACAGGCGAGGGAGACCCAGTACTTC. Translating gives CASSFGQARETQYF.

This sequence joins TRBV15 and TRBJ1-5; 7 nucleotides line up with TRBD1. CDR1 is LNHNV and CDR2 is YYDKDF in the germline V gene (reference sequence). The length of the CDR3 is 14 residues. Trimming removed 3 bases from V and 4 bases from J; junction bases left unmatched: 3. The DNA for the CDR3 is TGTGCCACCAGCAGGGACAGGCTAAATCAGCCCCAGCATTTT. Protein product: CATSRDRLNQPQHF. Variable domain in full (rest from reference TRBV15 and TRBJ1-5): DAMVIQNPRYQVTQFGKPVTLSCSQTLNHNVMYWYQQKSSQAPKLLFHYYDKDFNNEADTPDNFQSRRPNTSFCFLDIRSPGLGDTAMYLCATSRDRLNQPQHFGDGTRLSIL.

This clone was recorded only once. The chain joins TRBV5-1 to TRBJ1-4; D is possibly TRBD1 (5 bases). Trimming took off 3 bases at V and 0 bases at J, with 15 bases between the two ends. The CDR3 covers 17 residues. The germline V gene encodes CDR1 SGHRS and CDR2 YFSETQ. CDR3 DNA: TGCGCCAGCAGCTCGGGGCTTCCTTTCACAACTAATGAAAAACTGTTTTTT. Its translation: CASSSGLPFTTNEKLFF.

The chain combines TRBV30 with TRBJ2-1, with D unclear. The CDR3 totals 12 residues. V shed 3 bases and J shed 7 bases, with 10 bases lying between them. Germline CDR1 is GTSNPN and CDR2 is SVGIG (reference sequence). The CDR3: CAWSASNNEQFF. CDR3 DNA: TGTGCCTGGAGCGCGTCGAATAATGAGCAGTTCTTC.

The chain employs TRBV7-2 and TRBJ1-5; weak D call: TRBD1 (5 bases). Trimming took 1 base from V and 3 from J, leaving 7 bases between them. CDR3 length: 14 amino acids. Germline loops: CDR1 SGHTA, CDR2 FQGNSA. In nucleotides, the CDR3 is TGTGCCAGCAGCTTAGTGGGGGACAATCAGCCCCAGCATTTT. This codes for CASSLVGDNQPQHF.

V and J are TRBV28 and TRBJ2-5, with D uncertain. V lost 7 bases and J 5 bases, leaving 17 bases between the germline ends. CDR3 length: 14 residues. Germline CDR1 is MDHEN and CDR2 is SYDVKM. The CDR3 region is CASTPDLRLETQYF. The CDR3 nucleotides are TGTGCCAGCACCCCTGATTTACGTTTGGAGACCCAGTACTTC. Variable domain in full (rest from reference TRBV28 and TRBJ2-5): DVKVTQSSRYLVKRTGEKVFLECVQDMDHENMFWYRQDPGLGLRLIYFSYDVKMKEKGDIPEGYSVSREKKERFSLILESASTNQTSMYLCASTPDLRLETQYFGPGTRLLVL.

This chain connects TRBV7-9 to TRBJ2-7, with 7 bases identical to TRBD2. The CDR3 runs to 18 residues. Looked up from germline, CDR1 is SEHNR and CDR2 is FQNEAQ (reference sequence). Germline trimming cut 1 base from V and 5 bases from J; bases unmatched to any gene: 17. The CDR3 DNA follows: TGTGCCAGCAGCTTAGTAGGACGTAGAAGCGGGAACTTTGACGAGCAGTACTTC. Translated, it gives CASSLVGRRSGNFDEQYF.

This chain joins TRBV6-5 and TRBJ2-3; 9 bases align to TRBD1. CDR1 and CDR2 from the germline V gene are MNHEY and SVGAGI. The CDR3 length is 15 residues. Trimming removed 5 bases from V and 2 bases from J; junction bases left unmatched: 5. The CDR3 protein is CASSPGTGHTDTQYF. CDR3 in DNA: TGTGCCAGCAGTCCCGGGACAGGGCACACAGATACGCAGTATTTT.

CDR3 region: CASSLRDRADEQYF. DNA of the CDR3: TGTGCCAGCAGCCTACGGGACAGGGCAGACGAGCAGTACTTC. The chain joins TRBV5-5 to TRBJ2-7; the match to TRBD1 covers 9 bases. The germline gives CDR1 SGHKS, CDR2 YYEKEE (reference sequence). The CDR3 sequence is 14 residues long. V was clipped by 4 bases and J by 5 bases; unmatched bases: 7.

The chain carries TRBV9 and TRBJ1-3; D remains ambiguous. Germline values: CDR1 SGDLS, CDR2 YYNGEE. The CDR3 covers 13 residues. Trimming took 6 bases from V and 0 from J, leaving 7 bases between them. For the CDR3, the DNA is TGTGCCAGCAATCCGGGCTCTGGAAACACCATATATTTT. It translates to CASNPGSGNTIYF. The full variable domain, in which reference TRBV9 and TRBJ1-3 provide the parts outside the CDR3, is DSGVTQTPKHLITATGQRVTLRCSPRSGDLSVYWYQQSLDQGLQFLIQYYNGEERAKGNILERFSAQQFPDLHSELNLSSLELGDSALYFCASNPGSGNTIYFGEGSWLTVV.

This clone was detected only a few times. This chain connects TRBV4-1 to TRBJ1-3, with no clear D. Germline CDR1 is MGHRA and CDR2 is YSYEKL. Trimming cost V 3 bases and J 0 bases, with 9 bases left between them. The CDR3 loop spans 15 amino acids. CDR3 in DNA: TGCGCCAGCAGCCACATCGACAACTCTGGAAACACCATATATTTT. Protein sequence: CASSHIDNSGNTIYF.

The gene calls are TRBV4-3 and TRBJ2-1; TRBD1 or TRBD2 may be the D gene (5 bases each). The germline V gene has CDR1 LGHNA and CDR2 YSLEER. CDR3 length equals 15 residues. The V end was cut by 0 bases, the J end by 8 bases, with 14 bases between. The CDR3 region is CASSQDGTPRDEQFF. In DNA form, the CDR3 reads TGCGCCAGCAGCCAAGATGGGACCCCGAGGGATGAGCAGTTCTTC.